This T cell receptor (beta chain) was identified in a study of cytomegalovirus exposure and HLA in healthy donors. Study results and limitations: TCR beta V segments were, for the most part, productive about 87% or about 30% of the time in an earlier analysis.

The study sampled nominally healthy donors, though unrecorded immune exposures were likely. The PCR was carried out with 60 Vbeta primers and 13 Jbeta primers. TCRdb keeps only in-frame clones here, not all; method: immunoSEQ multiplex PCR. The sample gives approximately 180,000 clones, about four fifths of which show up once; less than 2% is in the top ten. Regarding this clone: The target antigen is unknown.

The sequence derives from a woman under 30 in good health and CMV-seronegative. Sequenced material: PBMCs.

DNA of the CDR3: TGCGCCAGCAGGGCCCCCGACCGGACAGGGTCCTACAATGAGCAGTTCTTC. It is translated as CASRAPDRTGSYNEQFF. The rearrangement links TRBV5-1 to TRBJ2-1, with 8 positions matching TRBD1. CDR3 length: 17 residues. V dropped 5 bases and J dropped 1; count of bases not matched to a gene: 11. CDR1 and CDR2 (germline): SGHRS, YFSETQ.